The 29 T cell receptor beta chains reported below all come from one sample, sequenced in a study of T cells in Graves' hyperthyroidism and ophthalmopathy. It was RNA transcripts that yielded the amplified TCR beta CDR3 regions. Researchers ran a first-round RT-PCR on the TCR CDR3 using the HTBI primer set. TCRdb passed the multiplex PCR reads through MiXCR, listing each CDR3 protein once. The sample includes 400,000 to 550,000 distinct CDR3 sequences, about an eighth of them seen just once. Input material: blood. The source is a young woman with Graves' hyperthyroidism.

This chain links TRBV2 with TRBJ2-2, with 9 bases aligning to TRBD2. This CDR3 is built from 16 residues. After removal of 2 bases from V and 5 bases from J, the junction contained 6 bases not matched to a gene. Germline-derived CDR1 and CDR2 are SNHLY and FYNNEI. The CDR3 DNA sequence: TGTGCCAGCAGTGAAATAGCGGGAGTTCTTACCGGGGAGCTGTTTTTT. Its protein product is CASSEIAGVLTGELFF.

CDR3 amino acids: CSAREAGAYNEQFF. DNA for the CDR3: TGCAGTGCTAGAGAGGCGGGAGCATACAATGAGCAGTTCTTC. V and J are TRBV20-1 and TRBJ2-1; 7 bases are shared with TRBD2. From germline, CDR1 is DFQATT and CDR2 SNEGSKA (reference sequence). Trimming at V came to 0 bases and at J to 4 bases, leaving 3 bases not matched to a gene. CDR3 length: 14 amino acids.

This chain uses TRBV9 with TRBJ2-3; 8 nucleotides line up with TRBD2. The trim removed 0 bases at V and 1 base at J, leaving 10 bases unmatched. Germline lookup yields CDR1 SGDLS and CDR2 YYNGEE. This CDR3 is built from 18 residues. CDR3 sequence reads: CASSVGPGRAGGTDTQYF. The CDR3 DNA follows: TGTGCCAGCAGCGTAGGGCCCGGGCGAGCGGGAGGCACAGATACGCAGTATTTT.

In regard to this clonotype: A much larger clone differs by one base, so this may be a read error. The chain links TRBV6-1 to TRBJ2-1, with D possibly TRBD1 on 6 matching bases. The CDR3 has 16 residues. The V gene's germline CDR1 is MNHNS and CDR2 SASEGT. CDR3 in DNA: TGTGCCAGCAGTGGTCGACAGGACCTCGCCTACAGTGAGCAGTTCTTC. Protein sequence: CASSGRQDLAYSEQFF.

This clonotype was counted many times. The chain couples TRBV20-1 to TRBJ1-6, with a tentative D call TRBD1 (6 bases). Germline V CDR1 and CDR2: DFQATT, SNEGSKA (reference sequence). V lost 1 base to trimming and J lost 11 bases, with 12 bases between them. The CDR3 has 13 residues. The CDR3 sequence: CSARVTGRPPLHF. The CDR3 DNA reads TGCAGTGCTAGAGTAACAGGGAGGCCACCCCTCCACTTT.

The CDR3 nucleotides read TGTGCCAGCACTGGGGGGCCGGGGACAGATACGCAGTATTTT. Translation gives CASTGGPGTDTQYF. This chain connects TRBV11-3 to TRBJ2-3; D is tentatively TRBD1 or TRBD2 (6 bases each). The CDR3 is 14 amino acids. The germline V and J ends were trimmed by 7 bases and 3 bases, with 14 bases remaining between them. Germline V gene data show CDR1 as SGHNT and CDR2 as YENEEA.

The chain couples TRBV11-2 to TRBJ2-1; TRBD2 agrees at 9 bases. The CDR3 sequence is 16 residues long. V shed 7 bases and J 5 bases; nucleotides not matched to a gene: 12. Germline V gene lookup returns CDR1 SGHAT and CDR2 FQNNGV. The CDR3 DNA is TGTGCCAGCACCGATGGTTGGAGCGGGAGGCACAATGAGCAGTTCTTC. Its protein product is CASTDGWSGRHNEQFF.

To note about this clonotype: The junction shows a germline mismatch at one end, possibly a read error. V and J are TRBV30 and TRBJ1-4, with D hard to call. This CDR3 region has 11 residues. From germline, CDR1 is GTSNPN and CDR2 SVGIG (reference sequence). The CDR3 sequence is CAWSRNGKLFF. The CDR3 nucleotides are TGTGCCTGGAGTAGAAATGGAAAACTGTTTTTT.

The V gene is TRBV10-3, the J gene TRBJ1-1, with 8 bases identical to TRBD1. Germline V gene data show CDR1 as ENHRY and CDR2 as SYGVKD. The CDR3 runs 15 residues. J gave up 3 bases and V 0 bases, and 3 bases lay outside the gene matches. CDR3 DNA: TGTGCCATCAGTGAGTCCGGACAGGGTCACACTGAAGCTTTCTTT. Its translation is CAISESGQGHTEAFF.

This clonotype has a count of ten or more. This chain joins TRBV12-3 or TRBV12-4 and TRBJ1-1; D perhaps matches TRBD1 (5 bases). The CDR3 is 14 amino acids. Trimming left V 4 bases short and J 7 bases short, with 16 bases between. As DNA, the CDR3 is TGTGCCAGCAGTTCCTCAGCGAGGGGATATGAAGCTTTCTTT. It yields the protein CASSSSARGYEAFF.

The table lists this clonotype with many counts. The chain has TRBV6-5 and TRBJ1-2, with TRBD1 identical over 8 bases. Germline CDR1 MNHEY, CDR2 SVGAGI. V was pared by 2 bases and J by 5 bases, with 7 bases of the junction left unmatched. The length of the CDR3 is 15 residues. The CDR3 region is CASSYDRGAEYGYTF. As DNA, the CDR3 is TGTGCCAGCAGTTACGACAGGGGCGCGGAATATGGCTACACCTTC.

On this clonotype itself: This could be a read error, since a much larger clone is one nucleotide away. The DNA for the CDR3 is TGTGCCAGCTCAGGGGAGATAGGACGAAACTATGGCCACACCTTC. Protein: CASSGEIGRNYGHTF. The chain employs TRBV18 and TRBJ1-2; D not certain. CDR1 KGHSH and CDR2 LQKENI come from the germline V gene. This CDR3 region has 15 residues.

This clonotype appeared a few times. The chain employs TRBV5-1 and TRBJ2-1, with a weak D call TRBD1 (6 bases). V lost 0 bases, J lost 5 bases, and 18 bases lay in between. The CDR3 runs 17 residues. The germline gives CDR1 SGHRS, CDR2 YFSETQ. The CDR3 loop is CASSLEGVLMGDNEQFF. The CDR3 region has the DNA TGCGCCAGCAGCTTGGAGGGGGTCCTAATGGGGGACAATGAGCAGTTCTTC. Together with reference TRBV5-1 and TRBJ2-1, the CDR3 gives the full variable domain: KAGVTQTPRYLIKTRGQQVTLSCSPISGHRSVSWYQQTPGQGLQFLFEYFSETQRNKGNFPGRFSGRQFSNSRSEMNVSTLELGDSALYLCASSLEGVLMGDNEQFFGPGTRLTVL.

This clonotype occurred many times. The CDR3 coding sequence is TGTGCCAGCAGTGGGTCTCCCGGGACAGGGATTGGCTACACCTTC. It encodes CASSGSPGTGIGYTF. This chain connects TRBV27 to TRBJ1-2; 9 bases align to TRBD1. Trimming took 5 bases from V and 7 from J; bases not matched to a gene: 11. Per germline, CDR1 MNHEY and CDR2 SMNVEV (reference sequence). This CDR3 contains 15 residues.

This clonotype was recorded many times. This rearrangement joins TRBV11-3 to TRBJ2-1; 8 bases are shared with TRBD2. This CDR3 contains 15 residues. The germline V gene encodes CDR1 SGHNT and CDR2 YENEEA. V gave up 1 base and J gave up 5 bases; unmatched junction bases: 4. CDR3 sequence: CASSLVAGRHNEQFF. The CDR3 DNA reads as TGTGCCAGCAGCTTAGTAGCGGGAAGACACAATGAGCAGTTCTTC.

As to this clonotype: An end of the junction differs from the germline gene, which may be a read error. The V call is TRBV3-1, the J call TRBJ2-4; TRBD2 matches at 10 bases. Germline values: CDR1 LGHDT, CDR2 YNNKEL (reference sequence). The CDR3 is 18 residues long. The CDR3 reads CASGQDGAGGPGKNIQYF. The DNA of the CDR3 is TGTGCCAGCGGCCAAGATGGAGCGGGAGGGCCTGGCAAAAACATTCAGTACTTC.

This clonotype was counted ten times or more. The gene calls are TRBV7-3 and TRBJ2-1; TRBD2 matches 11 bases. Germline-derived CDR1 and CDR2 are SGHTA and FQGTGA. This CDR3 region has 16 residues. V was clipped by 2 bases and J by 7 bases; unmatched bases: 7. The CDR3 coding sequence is TGTGCCAGCAGCTTAGAGGGGACTAGCGGCCCAAATGAGCAGTTCTTC. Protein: CASSLEGTSGPNEQFF.

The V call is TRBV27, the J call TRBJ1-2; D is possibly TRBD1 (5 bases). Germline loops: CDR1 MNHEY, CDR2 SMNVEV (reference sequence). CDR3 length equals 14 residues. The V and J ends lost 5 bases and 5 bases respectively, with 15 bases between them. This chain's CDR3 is CASSPRASLYGYTF. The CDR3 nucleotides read TGTGCCAGCAGTCCCAGGGCCAGTCTATATGGCTACACCTTC.

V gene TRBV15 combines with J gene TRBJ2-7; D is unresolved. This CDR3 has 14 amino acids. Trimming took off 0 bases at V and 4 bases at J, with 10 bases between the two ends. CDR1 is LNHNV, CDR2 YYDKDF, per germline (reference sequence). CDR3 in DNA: TGTGCCACCAGCAGAGACCTAGGTGGTTACGAGCAGTACTTC. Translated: CATSRDLGGYEQYF.

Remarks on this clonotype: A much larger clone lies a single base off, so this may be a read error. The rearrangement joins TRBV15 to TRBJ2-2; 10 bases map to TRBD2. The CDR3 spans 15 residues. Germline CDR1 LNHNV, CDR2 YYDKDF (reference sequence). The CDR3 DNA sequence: TGTGCCACCAGCAGTTTAGCGGGAGGCTCCGGGGAGCTGCTTTTT. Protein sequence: CATSSLAGGSGELLF. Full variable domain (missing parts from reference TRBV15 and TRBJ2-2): DAMVIQNPRYQVTQFGKPVTLSCSQTLNHNVMYWYQQKSSQAPKLLFHYYDKDFNNEADTPDNFQSRRPNTSFCFLDIRSPGLGDTAMYLCATSSLAGGSGELLFGEGSRLTVL.

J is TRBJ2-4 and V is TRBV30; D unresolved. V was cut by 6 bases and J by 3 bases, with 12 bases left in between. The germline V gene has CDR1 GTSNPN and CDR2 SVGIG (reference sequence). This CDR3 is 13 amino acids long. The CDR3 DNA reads TGTGCCTGTAGTAAGCCAGGCAAAAACATTCAGTACTTC. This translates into CACSKPGKNIQYF.

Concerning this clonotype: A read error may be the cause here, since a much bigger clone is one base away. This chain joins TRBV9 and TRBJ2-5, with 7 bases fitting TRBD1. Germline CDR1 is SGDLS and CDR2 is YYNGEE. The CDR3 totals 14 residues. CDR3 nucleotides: TGTGCCAGCAGCTTGGGACAGCTCCAAGAGCCCCAGTACTTC. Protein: CASSLGQLQEPQYF. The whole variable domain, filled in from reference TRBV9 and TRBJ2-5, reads DSGVTQTPKHLITATGQRVTLRCSPRSGDLSVYWYQQSLDQGLQFLIQYYNGEERAKGNILERFSAQQFPDLHSELNLSSLELGDSALYFCASSLGQLQEPQYFGPGTRLLVL.

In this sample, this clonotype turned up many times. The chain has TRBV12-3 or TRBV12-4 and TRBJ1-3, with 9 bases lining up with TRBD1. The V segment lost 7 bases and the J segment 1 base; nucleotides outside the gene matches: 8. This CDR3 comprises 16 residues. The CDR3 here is CASNQRDRESGNTIYF. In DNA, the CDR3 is TGTGCCAGCAATCAAAGGGACAGGGAGTCTGGAAACACCATATATTTT.

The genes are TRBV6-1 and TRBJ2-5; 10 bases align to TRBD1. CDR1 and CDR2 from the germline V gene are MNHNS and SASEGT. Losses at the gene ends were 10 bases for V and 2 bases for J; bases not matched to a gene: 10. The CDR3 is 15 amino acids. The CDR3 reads CANRTGTGAQETQYF. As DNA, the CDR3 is TGTGCCAACAGAACCGGGACAGGGGCACAAGAGACCCAGTACTTC.

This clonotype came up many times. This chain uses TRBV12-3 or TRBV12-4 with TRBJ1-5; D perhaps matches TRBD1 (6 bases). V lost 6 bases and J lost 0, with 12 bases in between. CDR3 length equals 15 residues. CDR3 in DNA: TGTGCCAGCAGCTTATACAGGGATAGCAATCAGCCCCAGCATTTT. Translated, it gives CASSLYRDSNQPQHF.

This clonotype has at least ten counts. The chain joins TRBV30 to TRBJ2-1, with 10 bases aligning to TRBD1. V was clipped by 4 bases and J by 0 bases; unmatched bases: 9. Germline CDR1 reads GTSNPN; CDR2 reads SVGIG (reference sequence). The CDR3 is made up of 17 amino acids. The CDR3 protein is CAWKGGQGSSSYNEQFF. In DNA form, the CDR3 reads TGTGCCTGGAAGGGGGGACAGGGGTCAAGCTCCTACAATGAGCAGTTCTTC.

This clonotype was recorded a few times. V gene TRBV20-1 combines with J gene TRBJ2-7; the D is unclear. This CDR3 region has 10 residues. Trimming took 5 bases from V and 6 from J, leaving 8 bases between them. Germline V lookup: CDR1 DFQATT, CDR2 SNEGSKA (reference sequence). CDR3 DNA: TGCAGTGCTTTGGAAACCGAGCAGTACTTC. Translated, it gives CSALETEQYF.

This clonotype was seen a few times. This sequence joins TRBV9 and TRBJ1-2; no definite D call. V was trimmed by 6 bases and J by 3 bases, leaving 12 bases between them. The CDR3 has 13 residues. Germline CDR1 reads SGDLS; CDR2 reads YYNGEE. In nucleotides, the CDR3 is TGTGCCAGCACACCCGACACCTACTATGGCTACACCTTC. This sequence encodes CASTPDTYYGYTF.

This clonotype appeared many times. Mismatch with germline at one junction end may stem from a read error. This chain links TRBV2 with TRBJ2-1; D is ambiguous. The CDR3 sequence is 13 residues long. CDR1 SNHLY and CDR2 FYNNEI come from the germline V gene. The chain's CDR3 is CASREGRGESQFF. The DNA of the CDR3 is TGTGCCAGCAGAGAAGGACGAGGAGAGTCGCAGTTCTTC.